A single sample gave rise to the 6 T cell receptor beta chains below, sequenced in a study of cytomegalovirus exposure and HLA in healthy donors. The PCR had 60 Vbeta and 13 Jbeta primers. The data were produced by immunoSEQ multiplex PCR, yet TCRdb's version contains in-frame clones alone and is incomplete. The data hold 140,000 to 150,000 clones, with around three quarters observed a single time. Sequencing was done on a sample of PBMCs. These receptors all stem from a man between 40 and 49 years old in good health and CMV-seropositive.

The chain links TRBV27 to TRBJ2-1; 9 bases match TRBD2. The CDR3 covers 14 residues. Germline V gene lookup returns CDR1 MNHEY and CDR2 SMNVEV (reference sequence). The ends lost 2 bases at V and 5 bases at J; junction bases unmatched: 1. CDR3 in DNA: TGTGCCAGCAGTTTACTAGCGGGGAACAATGAGCAGTTCTTC. Its protein is CASSLLAGNNEQFF.

V gene TRBV19 combines with J gene TRBJ2-3, with 7 bases that match TRBD1. The germline gives CDR1 LNHDA, CDR2 SQIVND (reference sequence). V gave up 5 bases and J gave up 6 bases; unmatched junction bases: 17. The CDR3 length is 17 residues. CDR3 sequence (DNA): TGTGCCAGTAGTGGACAGGAGTGGTCTTTAACTCCTGATACGCAGTATTTT. Residues: CASSGQEWSLTPDTQYF.

A note on this clone: One end of the junction varies from germline; a read error may be responsible. The chain links TRBV4-3 to TRBJ2-4, with D possibly TRBD2 on 5 matching bases. Germline V lookup: CDR1 LGHNA, CDR2 YSLEER. The CDR3 consists of 17 residues. This CDR3 is CASSQEAFTSNKNSQYF. In DNA, the CDR3 is TGCGCCAGCAGCCAAGAGGCCTTTACTAGTAACAAAAACAGTCAGTACTTC.

This chain uses TRBV11-2 with TRBJ2-7; TRBD1 matches 7 bases. CDR1 is SGHAT, CDR2 FQNNGV, per germline. This CDR3 has 12 amino acids. V gave up 8 bases and J gave up 3 bases; unmatched junction bases: 4. The CDR3 loop reads CASARDSYEQYF. In nucleotides, the CDR3 is TGTGCCAGCGCTCGGGACAGCTACGAGCAGTACTTC.

The genes are TRBV7-8 and TRBJ2-1; 8 bases line up with TRBD1. Germline values: CDR1 SGHVS, CDR2 FQNEAQ. V was clipped by 3 bases and J by 5 bases; unmatched bases: 3. The CDR3 contains 14 residues. CDR3 sequence: CASSLWTGHNEQFF. DNA for the CDR3: TGTGCCAGCAGCTTGTGGACAGGGCACAATGAGCAGTTCTTC.

This chain's CDR3 is CASSLDTNFYGYTF. CDR3 bases: TGTGCCAGCAGCTTGGACACAAATTTCTATGGCTACACCTTC. The chain has TRBV5-4 and TRBJ1-2; D unresolved. V lost 0 bases and J 4 bases, leaving 10 bases between the germline ends. Germline V lookup: CDR1 SGHNT, CDR2 YYREEE (reference sequence). This CDR3 spans 14 amino acids.